The clone carrying this TCR beta chain is medium-sized in the sample. The target antigen is unknown. The read ends 3 residues shy of where the CDR3 ends; the end is completed using the germline J gene. The sample belongs to a study of T cell clonality in common variable immunodeficiency. Notes on the study in general: Fewer TCRbeta clones were shared among CVID subjects than controls. In common variable immunodeficiency, TCR beta chains reportedly carried fewer deletions and N-nucleotide insertions.

Looked up from germline, CDR1 is SQVTM and CDR2 is ANQGSEA. After removal of 6 bases from V and 5 bases from J, the junction contained 4 bases not matched to a gene. This CDR3 has 12 amino acids. Sequencing input was equivalent genomic DNA from CVID and controls. Profiled with immunoSEQ multiplex PCR; TCRdb holds only in-frame clones, not every one. The sample has 25,000 to 30,000 clones, none seen only once; the top ten hold approximately 4%. Reduced serum IgG, IgA and/or IgM plus specific antibody deficiency defined CVID. Sequencing was performed on peripheral blood mononuclear cells. This TCR was recovered from a human donor with common variable immunodeficiency. The chain carries TRBV29-1 and TRBJ2-3; TRBD2 matches 8 bases. The CDR3 sequence: CSVGSGRDTQYF. The covered CDR3 bases are TGCAGCGTAGGAAGCGGGAGAGATACG.